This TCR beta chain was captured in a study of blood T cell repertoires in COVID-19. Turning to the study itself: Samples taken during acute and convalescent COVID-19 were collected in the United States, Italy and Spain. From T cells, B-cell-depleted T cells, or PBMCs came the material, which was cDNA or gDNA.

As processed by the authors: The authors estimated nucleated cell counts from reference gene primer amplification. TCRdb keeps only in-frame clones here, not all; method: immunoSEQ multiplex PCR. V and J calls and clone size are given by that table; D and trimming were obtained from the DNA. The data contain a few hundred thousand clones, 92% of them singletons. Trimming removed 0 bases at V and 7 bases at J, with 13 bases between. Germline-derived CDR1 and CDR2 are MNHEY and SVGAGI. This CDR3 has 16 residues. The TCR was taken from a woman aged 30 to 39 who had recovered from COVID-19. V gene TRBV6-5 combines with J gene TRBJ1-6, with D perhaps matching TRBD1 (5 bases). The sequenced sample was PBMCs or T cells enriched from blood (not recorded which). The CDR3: CASSYSLRGGNSPLHF. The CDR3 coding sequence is TGTGCCAGCAGTTACTCTCTTCGGGGGGGGAATTCACCCCTCCACTTT.